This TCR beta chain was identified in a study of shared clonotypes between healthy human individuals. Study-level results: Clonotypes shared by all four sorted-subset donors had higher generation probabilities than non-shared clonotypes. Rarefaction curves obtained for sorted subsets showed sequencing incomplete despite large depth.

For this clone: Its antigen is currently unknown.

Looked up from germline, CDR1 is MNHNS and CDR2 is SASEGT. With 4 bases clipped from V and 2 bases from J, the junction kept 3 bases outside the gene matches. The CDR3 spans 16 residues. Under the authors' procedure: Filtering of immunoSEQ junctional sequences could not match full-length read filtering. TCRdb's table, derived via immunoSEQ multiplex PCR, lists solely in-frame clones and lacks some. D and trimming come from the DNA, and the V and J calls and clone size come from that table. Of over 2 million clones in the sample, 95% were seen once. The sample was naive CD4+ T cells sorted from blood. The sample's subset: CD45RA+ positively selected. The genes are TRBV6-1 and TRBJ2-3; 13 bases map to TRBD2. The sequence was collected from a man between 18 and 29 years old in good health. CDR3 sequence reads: CASSATSGGTTDTQYF. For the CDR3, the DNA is TGTGCCAGCAGTGCGACTAGCGGGGGGACCACAGATACGCAGTATTTT.